This passage covers 29 T cell receptor beta chains from one sample sequenced in a study of shared clonotypes between healthy human individuals. TCRdb's copy holds only in-frame clones and misses some; the assay was immunoSEQ multiplex PCR. The sample lists around 2,000,000 clones, about 95% occurring once. Terminally differentiated effector memory CD45RA+ cells were excluded from the naive CD8 cells, which were CD45RO-negative and positively selected for CCR7. The specimen was naive CD8+ T cells sorted from blood. All receptors come from a man aged 18 to 30 in good health.

This chain uses TRBV19 with TRBJ2-1; the D gene is possibly TRBD2 (6 bases). This CDR3 has 17 amino acids. Germline CDR1 is LNHDA and CDR2 is SQIVND (reference sequence). V lost 0 bases to trimming and J lost 4 bases, with 16 bases between them. CDR3 in amino acids: CASSIDDKAGRYNEQFF. As DNA, the CDR3 is TGTGCCAGTAGTATAGACGATAAGGCGGGACGTTACAATGAGCAGTTCTTC.

The chain has TRBV12-5 and TRBJ2-1, with a weak D call TRBD1 (6 bases). CDR3 length equals 12 residues. Trimming removed 4 bases from V and 5 bases from J, with 6 bases in between. CDR1 is LGHNT and CDR2 is FRNRAP in the germline V gene. CDR3 amino acids: CASGSGDNEQFF. The CDR3 DNA sequence: TGTGCTAGTGGTTCAGGGGACAATGAGCAGTTCTTC. The full variable domain, its missing parts supplied by reference TRBV12-5 and TRBJ2-1, is DARVTQTPRHKVTEMGQEVTMRCQPILGHNTVFWYRQTMMQGLELLAYFRNRAPLDDSGMPKDRFSAEMPDATLATLKIQPSEPRDSAVYFCASGSGDNEQFFGPGTRLTVL.

The chain employs TRBV2 and TRBJ2-5; possibly TRBD2 for D (6 bases). CDR1 is SNHLY and CDR2 is FYNNEI in the germline V gene. This CDR3 is 16 amino acids long. The ends were cut back, 4 bases at V and 5 bases at J, with 20 bases in the middle. CDR3 loop: CASSGGGAIGLETQYF. CDR3 in DNA: TGTGCCAGCAGTGGGGGCGGGGCCATTGGGCTGGAGACCCAGTACTTC.

J is TRBJ2-7 and V is TRBV2; D is unresolved. This CDR3 has 13 residues. Germline-derived CDR1 and CDR2 are SNHLY and FYNNEI. Trimming removed 0 bases from V and 3 bases from J, with 6 bases in between. CDR3 nucleotides: TGTGCCAGCAGTGAAGCCTACCTCTACGAGCAGTACTTC. Its protein is CASSEAYLYEQYF. Full variable domain (outside the CDR3, taken from reference TRBV2 and TRBJ2-7): EPEVTQTPSHQVTQMGQEVILRCVPISNHLYFYWYRQILGQKVEFLVSFYNNEISEKSEIFDDQFSVERPDGSNFTLKIRSTKLEDSAMYFCASSEAYLYEQYFGPGTRLTVT.

The gene calls are TRBV10-3 and TRBJ2-2; D is unresolved. The CDR3 covers 14 residues. V lost 2 bases, J lost 1 base, and 5 bases lay in between. CDR1 is ENHRY, CDR2 SYGVKD, per germline. The CDR3 nucleotides are TGTGCCATCAGTGAGACAGAGAACACCGGGGAGCTGTTTTTT. This translates into CAISETENTGELFF.

V is TRBV28 and J is TRBJ2-7; 9 positions agree with TRBD1. This CDR3 comprises 17 residues. V trimming: 3 bases; J trimming: 0 bases; junction bases outside the gene matches: 9. The germline CDR1 and CDR2 sequences are MDHEN and SYDVKM. CDR3: CASSLVYGQGSSYEQYF. CDR3 bases: TGTGCCAGCAGTTTGGTCTATGGACAGGGGAGCTCCTACGAGCAGTACTTC.

The J gene is TRBJ2-3, the V gene TRBV9, with D tentatively TRBD1 (6 bases). Between the trimmed V and J ends, which lost 2 bases and 2 bases, there was a span of 12 bases. CDR1 and CDR2 from the germline V gene are SGDLS and YYNGEE. This CDR3 spans 15 amino acids. The CDR3 DNA follows: TGTGCCAGCAGCGTTTACCGGGACAACACAGATACGCAGTATTTT. It encodes CASSVYRDNTDTQYF. The full variable domain, its missing parts supplied by reference TRBV9 and TRBJ2-3, is DSGVTQTPKHLITATGQRVTLRCSPRSGDLSVYWYQQSLDQGLQFLIQYYNGEERAKGNILERFSAQQFPDLHSELNLSSLELGDSALYFCASSVYRDNTDTQYFGPGTRLTVL.

The V call is TRBV5-1, the J call TRBJ1-6; no clear D gene. V was cut by 10 bases and J by 7 bases, with 18 bases left in between. The length of the CDR3 is 14 residues. Germline CDR1 and CDR2: SGHRS and YFSETQ. The CDR3 region has the DNA TGCGCCCTTCCCCCCTCCCCCGCGAATTCACCCCTCCACTTT. Translating it yields CALPPSPANSPLHF.

This chain links TRBV9 with TRBJ1-3; weak D call: TRBD1 (5 bases). Trimming took off 4 bases at V and 8 bases at J, with 19 bases between the two ends. Germline-derived CDR1 and CDR2 are SGDLS and YYNGEE. The CDR3 extends over 15 amino acids. CDR3: CASSSHRGPGDTIYF. The DNA for the CDR3 is TGTGCCAGCAGCTCCCACCGGGGCCCCGGGGACACCATATATTTT.

The chain has TRBV27 and TRBJ2-5; 8 nucleotides line up with TRBD2. V trimming: 5 bases; J trimming: 4 bases; junction bases outside the gene matches: 6. Germline CDR1 reads MNHEY; CDR2 reads SMNVEV (reference sequence). The CDR3 totals 14 residues. CDR3 amino acids: CASSPAGAGETQYF. CDR3 coding DNA: TGTGCCAGCAGTCCAGCGGGGGCGGGAGAGACCCAGTACTTC.

V gene TRBV2 combines with J gene TRBJ2-1, with 10 bases lining up with TRBD2. This CDR3 has 16 residues. Germline loops: CDR1 SNHLY, CDR2 FYNNEI. The V gene end was trimmed by 1 base and the J gene end by 4 bases; junction bases not matched to a gene: 4. The CDR3 DNA reads TGTGCCAGCAGTGAAGGAGGGACTAGCGTATACAATGAGCAGTTCTTC. It encodes CASSEGGTSVYNEQFF.

V and J are TRBV5-6 and TRBJ1-3; the D gene is possibly TRBD1 (5 bases). The CDR3 runs to 15 residues. V was cut by 4 bases and J by 0 bases, with 11 bases left in between. CDR1 and CDR2 from the germline V gene are SGHDT and YYEEEE. CDR3 protein: CASSGGLISGNTIYF. DNA of the CDR3: TGTGCCAGCAGCGGGGGACTGATCTCTGGAAACACCATATATTTT. Complete variable domain (other parts from reference TRBV5-6 and TRBJ1-3): DAGVTQSPTHLIKTRGQQVTLRCSPKSGHDTVSWYQQALGQGPQFIFQYYEEEERQRGNFPDRFSGHQFPNYSSELNVNALLLGDSALYLCASSGGLISGNTIYFGEGSWLTVV.

The V gene is TRBV13, the J gene TRBJ2-5; tentative D call: TRBD2 (5 bases). Trimming took off 5 bases at V and 1 base at J, with 14 bases between the two ends. There are 15 residues in the CDR3. Germline V gene sequence: CDR1 PRHDT, CDR2 FYEKMQ (reference sequence). DNA of the CDR3: TGTGCCAGCAGCCAACGGGGTAGCCTCCAAGAGACCCAGTACTTC. Its translation is CASSQRGSLQETQYF. Together with reference TRBV13 and TRBJ2-5, the CDR3 gives the full variable domain: AAGVIQSPRHLIKEKRETATLKCYPIPRHDTVYWYQQGPGQDPQFLISFYEKMQSDKGSIPDRFSAQQFSDYHSELNMSSLELGDSALYFCASSQRGSLQETQYFGPGTRLLVL.

The chain combines TRBV5-5 with TRBJ1-2; D gene unclear. Germline V lookup: CDR1 SGHKS, CDR2 YYEKEE (reference sequence). The CDR3 spans 13 residues. The germline V and J ends were trimmed by 0 bases and 3 bases, with 6 bases remaining between them. The CDR3 DNA follows: TGTGCCAGCAGCTTGGGGGCAGACTATGGCTACACCTTC. This sequence encodes CASSLGADYGYTF.

This chain joins TRBV13 and TRBJ1-1; 7 nucleotides match TRBD1. Germline V gives CDR1 PRHDT, CDR2 FYEKMQ (reference sequence). This CDR3 is 17 amino acids long. V shed 1 base and J 0 bases; nucleotides not matched to a gene: 8. The CDR3, as DNA: TGTGCCAGCAGCTTAGCACCAGGGGGTGGTTTGAACACTGAAGCTTTCTTT. Translated, it gives CASSLAPGGGLNTEAFF.

The rearrangement uses TRBV19 and TRBJ2-4; tentative D call: TRBD2 (6 bases). The CDR3 extends over 17 amino acids. Germline assignment: CDR1 LNHDA and CDR2 SQIVND (reference sequence). Trimming shortened V by 2 bases and J by 1 base, and 15 bases separated the two germline ends. The CDR3 DNA reads as TGTGCCAGTAGTATACATCCGGCTAGCGAGGCCAAAAACATTCAGTACTTC. The encoded protein is CASSIHPASEAKNIQYF.

This clone was detected only once. The rearrangement uses TRBV5-4 and TRBJ2-1; 14 positions match TRBD2. The ends lost 6 bases at V and 0 bases at J; junction bases unmatched: 5. The CDR3 is 17 amino acids. Germline CDR1 is SGHNT and CDR2 is YYREEE (reference sequence). CDR3 nucleotide sequence: TGTGCCAGCAATCTGGGACTAGCGGGGGTCTCCTACAATGAGCAGTTCTTC. Translated: CASNLGLAGVSYNEQFF.

The chain uses TRBV4-1 and TRBJ2-7; D gene ambiguous. The length of the CDR3 is 13 residues. Trimming stripped 5 bases from V and 4 bases from J, with 12 bases between. Germline values: CDR1 MGHRA, CDR2 YSYEKL. CDR3 coding DNA: TGCGCCAGCAGCTCTACCCTGGGTTACGAGCAGTACTTC. This sequence encodes CASSSTLGYEQYF.

The V and J genes are TRBV5-1 and TRBJ2-7; 10 bases line up with TRBD1. Unmatched junction bases numbered 2, after V lost 0 bases and J lost 2 bases. In germline, CDR1 is SGHRS, CDR2 YFSETQ. The CDR3 is made up of 15 amino acids. The DNA of the CDR3 is TGCGCCAGCAGCTTGGGGGACAGGGGACCCTACGAGCAGTACTTC. As protein: CASSLGDRGPYEQYF.

The rearrangement uses TRBV27 and TRBJ2-7; either TRBD1 or TRBD2 may supply D (5 bases each). V shed 11 bases and J shed 4 bases, with 21 bases lying between them. This CDR3 has 14 residues. Germline CDR1 reads MNHEY; CDR2 reads SMNVEV (reference sequence). The DNA for the CDR3 is TGTGCCGCCGGAACGGGACCGTGGTATTACGAGCAGTACTTC. This gives the protein CAAGTGPWYYEQYF.

This clone has a single count. The chain couples TRBV5-6 to TRBJ2-3; no definite D call. V was shortened by 0 bases and J by 2 bases, with 16 bases between the two germline ends. Germline CDR1 is SGHDT and CDR2 is YYEEEE. The CDR3 sequence is 17 residues long. The CDR3 is CASSLAGGYSHTDTQYF. The DNA for the CDR3 is TGTGCCAGCAGCTTGGCCGGCGGATACAGTCACACAGATACGCAGTATTTT.

V is TRBV9 and J is TRBJ2-3; 11 bases align to TRBD2. CDR3 size: 15 residues. The germline V gene has CDR1 SGDLS and CDR2 YYNGEE. V shed 5 bases and J 4 bases; nucleotides not matched to a gene: 6. In DNA form, the CDR3 reads TGTGCCAGCAGTTTAGCGGGAGGGGCTGCAGATACGCAGTATTTT. Its translation: CASSLAGGAADTQYF.

The rearrangement uses TRBV28 and TRBJ1-4; D gene uncertain. Looked up from germline, CDR1 is MDHEN and CDR2 is SYDVKM. V was shortened by 3 bases and J by 7 bases, with 12 bases between the two germline ends. The CDR3 has 14 amino acids. The CDR3 DNA sequence: TGTGCCAGCAGTTTCGGGGAGATTGGTGAAAAACTGTTTTTT. Translating gives CASSFGEIGEKLFF.

This rearrangement joins TRBV29-1 to TRBJ2-7, with TRBD1 matching 7 bases. The germline V gene has CDR1 SQVTM and CDR2 ANQGSEA. With V trimmed by 4 bases and J by 0 bases, 9 bases remained unmatched. CDR3 size: 15 residues. CDR3 sequence reads: CSVADLDRDSYEQYF. The CDR3, as DNA: TGCAGCGTTGCCGACTTAGACAGGGACTCCTACGAGCAGTACTTC.

The gene calls are TRBV7-6 and TRBJ1-4, with D maybe TRBD1 (5 bases). Per the germline V gene, CDR1 is SGHVS and CDR2 is FNYEAQ. CDR3 length: 16 residues. V was shortened by 1 base and J by 8 bases, with 17 bases between the two germline ends. The CDR3 nucleotides are TGTGCCAGCAGCTTAGATGTGACAGCCCGAGGGGAAAAACTGTTTTTT. Translated: CASSLDVTARGEKLFF.

V usage is TRBV4-1 and J usage is TRBJ2-1; TRBD2 matches 8 bases. This CDR3 has 18 amino acids. The J segment lost 8 bases and the V segment lost 1 base, leaving 16 bases of the junction unmatched. Germline CDR1 MGHRA, CDR2 YSYEKL. Here the CDR3 reads CASSQVLDPSGYVDEQFF. In DNA, the CDR3 is TGCGCCAGCAGCCAAGTTTTGGATCCTAGCGGGTACGTCGATGAGCAGTTCTTC.

This chain joins TRBV27 and TRBJ1-5; TRBD1 matches 8 bases. CDR3 length equals 18 residues. Germline lookup yields CDR1 MNHEY and CDR2 SMNVEV (reference sequence). The V gene end was trimmed by 1 base and the J gene end by 0 bases; junction bases not matched to a gene: 8. The CDR3 here is CASSLYGTGAYSNQPQHF. The CDR3 DNA reads as TGTGCCAGCAGTTTATACGGGACAGGAGCTTATAGCAATCAGCCCCAGCATTTT.

The V gene is TRBV9, the J gene TRBJ2-2, with D perhaps assigned TRBD1 or TRBD2 (5 bases each). The V gene's germline CDR1 is SGDLS and CDR2 YYNGEE. CDR3 length: 15 amino acids. Trimming shortened V by 3 bases and J by 7 bases, and 16 bases separated the two germline ends. DNA for the CDR3: TGTGCCAGCAGCGCACCCCGGGGACCGCTCGGGGAGCTGTTTTTT. Protein product: CASSAPRGPLGELFF.

V and J are TRBV4-1 and TRBJ1-1, with D possibly matching TRBD1 (6 bases). The CDR3 is made up of 15 amino acids. V lost 1 base and J 4 bases, leaving 13 bases between the germline ends. CDR1 and CDR2 from the germline V gene are MGHRA and YSYEKL. Here the CDR3 DNA reads TGCGCCAGCAGCCAAGTGAAGGGGGGGAGCACTGAAGCTTTCTTT. This gives the protein CASSQVKGGSTEAFF.